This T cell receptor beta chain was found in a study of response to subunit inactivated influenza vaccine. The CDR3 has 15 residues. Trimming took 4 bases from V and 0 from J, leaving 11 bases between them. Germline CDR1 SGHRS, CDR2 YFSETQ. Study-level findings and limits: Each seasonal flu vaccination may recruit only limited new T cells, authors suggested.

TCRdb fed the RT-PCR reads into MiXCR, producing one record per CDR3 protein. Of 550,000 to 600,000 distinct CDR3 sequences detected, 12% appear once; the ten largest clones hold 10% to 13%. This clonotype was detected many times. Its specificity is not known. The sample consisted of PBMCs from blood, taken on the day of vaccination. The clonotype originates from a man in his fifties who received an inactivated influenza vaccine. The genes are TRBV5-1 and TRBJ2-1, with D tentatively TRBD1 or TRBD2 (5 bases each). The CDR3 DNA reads TGCGCCAGCAGCGAGGGACGGAGCTCCTACAATGAGCAGTTCTTC. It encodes CASSEGRSSYNEQFF. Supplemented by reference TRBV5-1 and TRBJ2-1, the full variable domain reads KAGVTQTPRYLIKTRGQQVTLSCSPISGHRSVSWYQQTPGQGLQFLFEYFSETQRNKGNFPGRFSGRQFSNSRSEMNVSTLELGDSALYLCASSEGRSSYNEQFFGPGTRLTVL.